The 18 T cell receptor beta chains reported below all come from one sample, sequenced in a study of human T cells and chemical hapten exposure (dated by TCRdb to the early 2020s). Receptor libraries were prepared by RACE. These reads were obtained on a NextSeq 500. The public reads were reprocessed in TCRdb via fastp at Q25 and MiXCR, keeping in-frame beta chains. Entries that share a CDR3 protein sequence are merged under the most common genes and DNA. The sample profile shows more than 150,000 distinct CDR3 sequences; 30% of them were found once. Nearly 3% of the sample comes from the top ten. In the paper's terms, the time point label means: pre-sensitization, week 0. The treatment or condition label here, explained by the study, means: therapeutic diphenylcyclopropenone sensitization with weekly scalp DPC. The sequencing used whole blood, collected in connection with sensitization to the hapten diphenylcyclopropenone (DPC). Source of these receptors: a young woman with alopecia areata. Some clones in this sample may be carry-over from other donors' samples.

This clonotype has more than one count but fewer than ten. The gene calls are TRBV29-1 and TRBJ1-1, with D possibly matching TRBD1 (6 bases). CDR3 length: 13 residues. CDR1 is SQVTM and CDR2 is ANQGSEA in the germline V gene. Between the trimmed V and J ends, which lost 7 bases and 4 bases, there was a span of 16 bases. This chain's CDR3 is CSAGGSQSTEAFF. The CDR3 DNA is TGCAGCGCTGGGGGCAGTCAATCCACTGAAGCTTTCTTT.

This chain uses TRBV20-1 with TRBJ1-5; a possible D gene is TRBD1 (5 bases). V was trimmed by 5 bases and J by 0 bases, leaving 8 bases between them. The CDR3 is 13 amino acids. Per the germline V gene, CDR1 is DFQATT and CDR2 is SNEGSKA (reference sequence). The CDR3 loop reads CSAPTDSNQPQHF. CDR3 nucleotides: TGCAGTGCTCCGACAGATAGCAATCAGCCCCAGCATTTT.

The sample holds a few counts of this clonotype. The V gene is TRBV30, the J gene TRBJ1-3; D may be TRBD1 (6 bases). The CDR3 contains 15 residues. The V end was cut by 2 bases, the J end by 0 bases, with 11 bases between. Germline values: CDR1 GTSNPN, CDR2 SVGIG (reference sequence). In DNA, the CDR3 is TGTGCCTGGAGTTACGGGGGCCCCTCTGGAAACACCATATATTTT. Residues: CAWSYGGPSGNTIYF. The full variable domain, rest sourced from reference TRBV30 and TRBJ1-3, is SQTIHQWPATLVQPVGSPLSLECTVEGTSNPNLYWYRQAAGRGLQLLFYSVGIGQISSEVPQNLSASRPQDRQFILSSKKLLLSDSGFYLCAWSYGGPSGNTIYFGEGSWLTVV.

This clonotype was found a few times. The V and J genes are TRBV6-6 and TRBJ2-1; TRBD2 matches at 7 bases. The CDR3 runs to 16 residues. The trim removed 0 bases at V and 5 bases at J, leaving 7 bases unmatched. Per germline, CDR1 MNHNY and CDR2 SVGAGI (reference sequence). DNA for the CDR3: TGTGCCAGCAGTTACTCGGGCGGGAGTGGGAACAATGAGCAGTTCTTC. The encoded protein is CASSYSGGSGNNEQFF.

This chain uses TRBV20-1 with TRBJ2-1; D possibly corresponds to TRBD2 (5 bases). Trimming shortened V by 6 bases and J by 1 base, and 16 bases separated the two germline ends. Germline V CDR1 and CDR2: DFQATT, SNEGSKA (reference sequence). The CDR3 runs to 15 residues. In DNA, the CDR3 is TGCAGTGCCCGCGGGTGGGCAGCTTCCTACAATGAGCAGTTCTTC. As protein: CSARGWAASYNEQFF.

The chain uses TRBV7-2 and TRBJ2-5; 11 positions agree with TRBD2. This CDR3 is built from 16 residues. Germline-derived CDR1 and CDR2 are SGHTA and FQGNSA. V lost 4 bases, J lost 4 bases, and 8 bases stayed unmatched. The CDR3 loop reads CASSWTSGSGGETQYF. Here the CDR3 DNA reads TGTGCCAGCAGCTGGACTAGCGGGTCGGGAGGAGAGACCCAGTACTTC.

A few counts support this clonotype. The gene calls are TRBV29-1 and TRBJ1-2; no firm D call. This CDR3 region has 14 residues. V was pared by 2 bases and J by 4 bases, with 14 bases between. The germline V gene encodes CDR1 SQVTM and CDR2 ANQGSEA. In DNA, the CDR3 is TGCAGCGTTGAACGGACTAGGAACGCCTATGGCTACACCTTC. Its translation: CSVERTRNAYGYTF.

The gene calls are TRBV6-4 and TRBJ1-1; tentative D call: TRBD1 (5 bases). Germline lookup yields CDR1 MRHNA and CDR2 SNTAGT. Trimming stripped 3 bases from V and 5 bases from J, with 10 bases between. The CDR3 runs to 13 residues. The CDR3 DNA sequence: TGTGCCAGCAGTGAAGTCGAGGGGACTGAAGCTTTCTTT. As protein: CASSEVEGTEAFF.

This clonotype was counted ten times or more. The rearrangement links TRBV7-2 to TRBJ1-2; D perhaps matches TRBD1 (6 bases). Germline V lookup: CDR1 SGHTA, CDR2 FQGNSA. V lost 3 bases to trimming and J lost 2 bases, with 7 bases between them. This CDR3 has 13 residues. CDR3: CASSFTGNYGYTF. CDR3 in DNA: TGTGCCAGCAGCTTCACAGGGAACTATGGCTACACCTTC. The variable domain in full, completed from reference TRBV7-2 and TRBJ1-2, reads GAGVSQSPSNKVTEKGKDVELRCDPISGHTALYWYRQSLGQGLEFLIYFQGNSAPDKSGLPSDRFSAERTGGSVSTLTIQRTQQEDSAVYLCASSFTGNYGYTFGSGTRLTVV.

This clonotype was found a few times. This chain uses TRBV19 with TRBJ1-2, with D possibly being TRBD1 (6 bases). Deletions cut 1 base from V and 8 bases from J, with 17 bases between. Germline CDR1 and CDR2: LNHDA and SQIVND (reference sequence). The CDR3 totals 15 residues. CDR3 protein: CASSIVGQMTMGYTF. The CDR3 bases are TGTGCCAGTAGTATAGTTGGACAGATGACTATGGGCTACACCTTC. Full variable domain (missing parts from reference TRBV19 and TRBJ1-2): DGGITQSPKYLFRKEGQNVTLSCEQNLNHDAMYWYRQDPGQGLRLIYYSQIVNDFQKGDIAEGYSVSREKKESFPLTVTSAQKNPTAFYLCASSIVGQMTMGYTFGSGTRLTVV.

A few counts support this clonotype. V is TRBV5-5 and J is TRBJ2-1; 9 bases agree with TRBD1. Germline loops: CDR1 SGHKS, CDR2 YYEKEE (reference sequence). The V and J ends lost 1 base and 2 bases, in that order; junction bases with no gene match: 7. This CDR3 spans 17 amino acids. CDR3 in amino acids: CASSLWGTGRTYNEQFF. CDR3 bases: TGTGCCAGCAGCTTGTGGGGGACAGGGAGGACCTACAATGAGCAGTTCTTC.

Only a few counts were recorded for this clonotype. The chain has TRBV4-3 and TRBJ1-5; D is uncertain. This CDR3 is built from 15 residues. The germline gives CDR1 LGHNA, CDR2 YSLEER. With 0 bases removed from V and 4 bases from J, the gap between germline ends came to 10 bases. In DNA form, the CDR3 reads TGCGCCAGCAGCCAAGACACATACCGGAATCAGCCCCAGCATTTT. This sequence encodes CASSQDTYRNQPQHF.

The rearrangement joins TRBV7-2 to TRBJ1-2; tentatively, D is TRBD1 (5 bases). The CDR3 totals 15 residues. Germline CDR1 SGHTA, CDR2 FQGNSA. V was pared by 0 bases and J by 2 bases, with 10 bases between. The CDR3 DNA reads as TGTGCCAGCAGCTTAGCAGGGGACCCAAACTATGGCTACACCTTC. This codes for CASSLAGDPNYGYTF.

J is TRBJ2-3 and V is TRBV29-1; D remains unclear. CDR1 is SQVTM, CDR2 ANQGSEA, per germline. This CDR3 region has 14 residues. The V end was cut by 5 bases, the J end by 2 bases, with 14 bases between. The CDR3 region is CSVIPEVLTDTQYF. Written as DNA, the CDR3 is TGCAGCGTTATCCCCGAGGTTCTCACAGATACGCAGTATTTT.

The chain has TRBV20-1 and TRBJ2-3; TRBD2 is a possible D gene (5 bases). V lost 5 bases to trimming and J lost 0 bases, with 12 bases between them. CDR3 length: 14 residues. The germline V gene has CDR1 DFQATT and CDR2 SNEGSKA (reference sequence). DNA of the CDR3: TGCAGTGCTCCGGACTTCCTTAGCACAGATACGCAGTATTTT. The encoded protein is CSAPDFLSTDTQYF.

This clonotype was counted at least ten times. The chain recombines TRBV9 with TRBJ2-3; TRBD2 matches at 10 bases. V was pared by 0 bases and J by 5 bases, with 0 bases of the junction left unmatched. The germline gives CDR1 SGDLS, CDR2 YYNGEE. The length of the CDR3 is 14 residues. CDR3 nucleotide sequence: TGTGCCAGCAGCGTAGGACTAGCGGGAGATACGCAGTATTTT. Translated, it gives CASSVGLAGDTQYF.

This clonotype was seen a handful of times. The CDR3 nucleotides are TGCAGCGTTGACGTGGTTTTCGGAGCTTTCTTT. Translation: CSVDVVFGAFF. The rearrangement links TRBV29-1 to TRBJ1-1; D remains ambiguous. This CDR3 comprises 11 residues. The germline gives CDR1 SQVTM, CDR2 ANQGSEA. V lost 3 bases to trimming and J lost 10 bases, with 12 bases between them.

The chain combines TRBV29-1 with TRBJ1-1; 10 bases are a match to TRBD1. The CDR3 is 12 amino acids. J lost 1 base, V lost 7 bases, and 0 bases had no gene match. The germline CDR1 and CDR2 sequences are SQVTM and ANQGSEA. In DNA form, the CDR3 reads TGCAGCGGACAGGGGGCGAACACTGAAGCTTTCTTT. Translating gives CSGQGANTEAFF.